This TCR beta chain was recovered during a study of T cell responses to AZD1222 COVID-19 vaccine. The data were produced by immunoSEQ multiplex PCR, yet TCRdb's version contains in-frame clones alone and is incomplete. The data hold 140,000 to 150,000 clones, with 80% to 95% observed a single time. This CDR3 has 15 amino acids. The receptor was derived from an adult who received the AZD1222 COVID-19 vaccine. This sequence joins TRBV21-1 and TRBJ1-4; the table assigns TRBD1, which was not confirmed against the DNA. TRBV21-1 has pseudogene status. The sequencing used peripheral blood, collected 28 days after the second AZD1222 dose. The CDR3 nucleotides are TGTGCCAGCAGCCTCCCTGGGACAGGGGGTGAAAAACTGTTTTTT. Amino acids: CASSLPGTGGEKLFF.